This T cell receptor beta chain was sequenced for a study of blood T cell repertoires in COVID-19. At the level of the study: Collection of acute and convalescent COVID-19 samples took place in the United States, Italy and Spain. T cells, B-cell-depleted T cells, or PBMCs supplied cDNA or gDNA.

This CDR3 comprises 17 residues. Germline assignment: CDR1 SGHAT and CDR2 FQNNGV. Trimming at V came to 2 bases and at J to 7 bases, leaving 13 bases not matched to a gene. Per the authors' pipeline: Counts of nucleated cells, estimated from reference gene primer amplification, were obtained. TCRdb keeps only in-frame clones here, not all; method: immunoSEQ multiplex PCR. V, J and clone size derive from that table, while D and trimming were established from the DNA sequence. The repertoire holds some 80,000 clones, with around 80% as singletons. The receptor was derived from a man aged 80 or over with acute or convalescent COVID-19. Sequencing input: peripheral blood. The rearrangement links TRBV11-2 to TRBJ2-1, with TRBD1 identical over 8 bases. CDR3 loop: CASSLSSDRGRRNEQFF. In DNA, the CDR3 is TGTGCCAGCAGCTTATCATCAGACAGGGGTCGAAGAAATGAGCAGTTCTTC.